Listed here are 3 T cell receptor beta chains from one sample, sequenced in a study of shared clonotypes between healthy human individuals. Method: immunoSEQ multiplex PCR; TCRdb's copy keeps in-frame clones and lacks some. This table holds approximately 810,000 clones, nearly 95% found once. Positive CCR7 selection of CD45RO-negative cells yielded the naive CD8 cells, and terminally differentiated effector memory CD45RA+ cells were excluded. Sequencing was performed on naive CD8+ T cells sorted from blood. These receptors came from a man aged 25 to 40 in good health.

The V gene is TRBV29-1, the J gene TRBJ2-7; 12 bases fit TRBD2. The length of the CDR3 is 13 residues. CDR1 is SQVTM, CDR2 ANQGSEA, per germline. J was trimmed by 3 bases and V by 7 bases; bases with no gene match: 4. The CDR3 bases are TGCAGCGCAAGACTAGCGGGAGTCTACGAGCAGTACTTC. As protein: CSARLAGVYEQYF.

CDR3 sequence reads: CASTALRTGLAYNEQFF. The DNA of the CDR3 is TGTGCCAGCACTGCTCTAAGGACGGGGCTAGCATACAATGAGCAGTTCTTC. This chain uses TRBV27 with TRBJ2-1, with D perhaps being TRBD1 or TRBD2 (5 bases each). The CDR3 consists of 17 residues. From germline, CDR1 is MNHEY and CDR2 SMNVEV (reference sequence). The V end lost 7 bases, the J end lost 4 bases, and 23 bases lay between the germline ends.

The chain uses TRBV7-9 and TRBJ2-1; D unresolved. CDR3 size: 12 residues. CDR1 is SEHNR and CDR2 is FQNEAQ in the germline V gene (reference sequence). V lost 7 bases, J lost 5 bases, and 9 bases lay in between. The CDR3 spells CASTRRDNEQFF. As DNA, the CDR3 is TGTGCCAGCACCCGAAGAGACAATGAGCAGTTCTTC.